The clone carrying this T cell receptor (beta chain) was observed a few times. Antigen unknown. The germline gene is not matched at one end of the junction; a read error may be the cause. Vbeta (60) and Jbeta (13) primers were used in the PCR. Sequenced by immunoSEQ multiplex PCR; TCRdb stores in-frame clones only, minus some. The table lists some 170,000 clones, around 70% of them singletons, with 4% to 5% in the top ten. The record originates from a study of cytomegalovirus exposure and HLA in healthy donors. As for the study in general: Early release data held 85 million or so unique TCRs from HLA-typed donors. Study-level results: Further analysis, carried out later, found HLA-associated TCR beta chains more clonally expanded than equally common other chains.

CDR1 SGHAT and CDR2 FQNNGV come from the germline V gene. The CDR3 contains 15 residues. The chain combines TRBV11-2 with TRBJ1-1; D remains unclear. This TCR was recovered from a young man in good health and CMV-seropositive. Sequencing was carried out using PBMCs. The CDR3 sequence is CTSSFFTGNYTEAFF. In DNA form, the CDR3 reads TGTACCAGCAGCTTTTTTACGGGGAACTACACTGAAGCTTTCTTT. Complete variable domain (other parts from reference TRBV11-2 and TRBJ1-1): EAGVAQSPRYKIIEKRQSVAFWCNPISGHATLYWYQQILGQGPKLLIQFQNNGVVDDSQLPKDRFSAERLKGVDSTLKIQPAKLEDSAVYLCTSSFFTGNYTEAFFGQGTRLTVV.